The rows below give T cell receptor beta chains drawn from one sample of a study of CD8 T cells in Susac syndrome. Using its own MiXCR run on the immunoSEQ multiplex PCR reads, TCRdb lists one record per CDR3 protein. The sample gives 95,000 to 150,000 distinct CDR3 sequences, 96% of which show up once; about 0.13% is in the top ten. Sequenced sample: CD4+ T cells from PBMCs. The receptor set was obtained from a human donor with Susac syndrome. CDR3s leave out the opening cysteine and the closing phenylalanine or tryptophan. For some rows the clone size is stated as once, few or many, or as a class when expanded; others skip it.

j_gene: TRBJ2-2
abundance: .
v_gene: TRBV4-3
CDR3aa: ASSQDRGELF

j_gene: TRBJ1-1
abundance: few
v_gene: TRBV18
CDR3aa: ASSPQRNTEAF

j_gene: TRBJ1-5
abundance: .
v_gene: TRBV12-3/TRBV12-4
CDR3aa: ASSPGIRGNQPQH

j_gene: TRBJ2-1
abundance: .
v_gene: TRBV5-6
CDR3aa: ASSLGGTVYNEQF

j_gene: TRBJ2-3
abundance: .
v_gene: TRBV6-4
CDR3aa: ASSPTSGADTQY

j_gene: TRBJ2-5
abundance: .
v_gene: TRBV10-3
CDR3aa: AISSYAETQY

j_gene: TRBJ1-1
abundance: .
v_gene: TRBV7-3
CDR3aa: ASSLRQAVGLADTF

j_gene: TRBJ2-3
abundance: once
v_gene: TRBV12-3/TRBV12-4
CDR3aa: ASSFSGGRASTDTQY

j_gene: TRBJ2-3
abundance: .
v_gene: TRBV20-1
CDR3aa: SVELASRGTDTQY

j_gene: TRBJ2-3
abundance: .
v_gene: TRBV7-9
CDR3aa: ASSLTKSTDTQY

j_gene: TRBJ2-7
abundance: .
v_gene: TRBV6-5
CDR3aa: ASSSGLLQY

j_gene: TRBJ2-5
abundance: .
v_gene: TRBV29-1
CDR3aa: SVLGTSQETQY

j_gene: TRBJ2-5
abundance: once
v_gene: TRBV4-1
CDR3aa: ASSQTVGRISIRVAETQY

j_gene: TRBJ2-7
abundance: .
v_gene: TRBV30
CDR3aa: AWTRTSSSPYEQY

j_gene: TRBJ1-2
abundance: .
v_gene: TRBV30
CDR3aa: AWMGKGSYGYT

j_gene: TRBJ2-1
abundance: .
v_gene: TRBV11-2
CDR3aa: ASSLDRGTSGRRAYNEQF

j_gene: TRBJ2-1
abundance: .
v_gene: TRBV29-1
CDR3aa: SASSSGSGNEQF

j_gene: TRBJ2-3
abundance: .
v_gene: TRBV24-1
CDR3aa: ATSEGATDTQY

j_gene: TRBJ2-1
abundance: .
v_gene: TRBV24-1
CDR3aa: ATSDPARGNEQF

j_gene: TRBJ2-5
abundance: .
v_gene: TRBV5-1
CDR3aa: ASSLFGLAGEETQY

j_gene: TRBJ2-5
abundance: .
v_gene: TRBV5-1
CDR3aa: ASTVRESRETQY

j_gene: TRBJ2-2
abundance: .
v_gene: TRBV29-1
CDR3aa: SVTPGGGELF

j_gene: TRBJ2-1
abundance: .
v_gene: TRBV11-2
CDR3aa: ASSLERVASQF

j_gene: TRBJ1-2
abundance: .
v_gene: TRBV20-1
CDR3aa: SARVGQNYGYT

j_gene: TRBJ1-1
abundance: .
v_gene: TRBV15
CDR3aa: ATSRWENTEAF

j_gene: TRBJ2-7
abundance: .
v_gene: TRBV11-3
CDR3aa: ASSLDPSGEQY

j_gene: TRBJ2-5
abundance: once
v_gene: TRBV5-6
CDR3aa: ASSLRAGETQY

j_gene: TRBJ2-7
abundance: .
v_gene: TRBV28
CDR3aa: ASSLTVYEQY

j_gene: TRBJ2-7
abundance: .
v_gene: TRBV7-9
CDR3aa: ASSSDLYEQY

j_gene: TRBJ2-5
abundance: .
v_gene: TRBV5-1
CDR3aa: ASSLAGVGETQY

j_gene: TRBJ1-5
abundance: .
v_gene: TRBV20-1
CDR3aa: SAQTGAPNQPQH

j_gene: TRBJ2-7
abundance: .
v_gene: TRBV28
CDR3aa: ASSLWDVGTSLNEQY

j_gene: TRBJ1-5
abundance: .
v_gene: TRBV28
CDR3aa: ASSQSSRMQPQH

j_gene: TRBJ2-3
abundance: once
v_gene: TRBV29-1
CDR3aa: SFGAGTDTQY